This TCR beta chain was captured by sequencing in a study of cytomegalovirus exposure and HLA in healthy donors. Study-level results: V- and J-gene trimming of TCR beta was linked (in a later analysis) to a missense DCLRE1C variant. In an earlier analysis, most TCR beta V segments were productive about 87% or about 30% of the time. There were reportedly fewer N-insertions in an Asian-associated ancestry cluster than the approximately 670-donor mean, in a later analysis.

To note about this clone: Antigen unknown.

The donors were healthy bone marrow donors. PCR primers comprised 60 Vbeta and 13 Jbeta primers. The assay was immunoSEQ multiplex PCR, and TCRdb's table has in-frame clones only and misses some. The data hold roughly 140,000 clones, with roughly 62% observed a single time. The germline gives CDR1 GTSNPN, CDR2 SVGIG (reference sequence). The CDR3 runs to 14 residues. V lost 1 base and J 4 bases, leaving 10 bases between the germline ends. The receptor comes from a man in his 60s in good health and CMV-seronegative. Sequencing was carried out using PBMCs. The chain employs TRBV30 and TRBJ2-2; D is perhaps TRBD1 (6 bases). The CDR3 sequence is CAWSAGTTTGELFF. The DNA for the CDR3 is TGTGCCTGGAGTGCCGGGACAACCACCGGGGAGCTGTTTTTT.